This TCR beta chain was identified during a study of control samples from healthy donors and cancer patients. The V end lost 7 bases, the J end lost 3 bases, and 15 bases lay between the germline ends. The CDR3 runs 14 residues. Germline loops: CDR1 SEHNR, CDR2 FQNEAQ (reference sequence). TCRdb keeps only in-frame clones here, not all; method: immunoSEQ multiplex PCR. The top ten hold over 1% of the sample, which has some 90,000 clones, 85% to 90% seen once. In its sample, this clone was seen once. The chain couples TRBV7-9 to TRBJ1-2; D is possibly TRBD1 (5 bases). Material for sequencing was blood. This receptor was identified in a woman in her forties or fifties in good health. The CDR3 sequence is CASNLAGDHYGYTF. The CDR3 DNA reads TGTGCCAGCAACCTAGCGGGGGACCACTATGGCTACACCTTC.